This T cell receptor (beta chain) was found in a study of cytomegalovirus exposure and HLA in healthy donors. General study findings and limits: Segments of the TCR beta V type were, in most cases, productive about 90% or about 30% of the time in an earlier analysis.

For this clone: The antigen is not known.

A multiplex PCR was run with 60 Vbeta primers and 13 Jbeta primers. Using immunoSEQ multiplex PCR, the repertoire was profiled, and TCRdb retains in-frame clones only, with some absent. Of around 160,000 clones detected, around 78% appear once; the ten largest clones hold 2.5% to 3.5%. After removal of 7 bases from V and 0 bases from J, the junction contained 13 bases not matched to a gene. The CDR3 runs to 19 residues. From germline, CDR1 is SGHRS and CDR2 YFSETQ. The receptor was derived from a man between 40 and 49 years old in good health and CMV-seropositive. Sequencing input: PBMCs. The chain uses TRBV5-1 and TRBJ2-1, with 13 bases identical to TRBD2. Here the CDR3 reads CASGTYGTSGISSYNEQFF. Written as DNA, the CDR3 is TGCGCCAGCGGTACCTACGGGACTAGCGGGATCAGCTCCTACAATGAGCAGTTCTTC.